Shown below are 2 T cell receptor beta chains from a single sample sequenced in a study of control samples from healthy donors and cancer patients. Clones were read by immunoSEQ multiplex PCR, and TCRdb kept only the in-frame ones, dropping some. Here the sample spans roughly 150,000 clones, approximately 86% being singletons. The specimen was blood. The receptor source for this set is a man aged 18 to 35 in good health.

The chain is built from TRBV5-6 and TRBJ2-7; D possibly corresponds to TRBD1 (5 bases). This CDR3 has 12 amino acids. Trimming cost V 3 bases and J 5 bases, with 9 bases left between them. The V gene's germline CDR1 is SGHDT and CDR2 YYEEEE. The DNA of the CDR3 is TGTGCCAGCAGCTCAGGACACCACGAGCAGTACTTC. Amino acids: CASSSGHHEQYF.

Comment on this clone: The junction differs from germline at one of its ends, possibly a read error. CDR3 protein: CAAEDGRINSGYTF. CDR3 coding DNA: TGTGCCGCGGAGGACGGCAGAATTAACTCTGGCTACACCTTC. This sequence joins TRBV19 and TRBJ1-2; D call uncertain. The CDR3 length is 14 residues. Germline values: CDR1 LNHDA, CDR2 SQIVND (reference sequence).